Sequencing of this T cell receptor (beta chain) was carried out in a study of T cell responses to AZD1222 COVID-19 vaccine. Only in-frame clones appear in the TCRdb table, and some are missing; sequencing was by immunoSEQ multiplex PCR. The data contain 95,000 to 150,000 clones, 70% to 90% of them singletons. The CDR3 loop spans 11 amino acids. Trimming removed 1 base at V and 5 bases at J, with 3 bases between. The chain employs TRBV12-3 or TRBV12-4 and TRBJ2-7, with D hard to call. This specimen consisted of peripheral blood, obtained on day 0 of AZD1222 vaccination. This sequence originates from an adult in good health. CDR3 amino acids: CASSLVDEQYF. In DNA, the CDR3 is TGTGCCAGCAGTTTAGTGGACGAGCAGTACTTC.